This is a list of T cell receptor beta chains from one sample in a study of shared clonotypes between healthy human individuals. Profiled with immunoSEQ multiplex PCR; TCRdb holds only in-frame clones, not every one. The table shows about 2 million clones, with 85% to 95% occurring only once. The sample was naive CD4+ T cells sorted from blood. These receptors were taken from a man between 18 and 29 years old in good health. CDR3s include the opening cysteine and the closing phenylalanine or tryptophan. D genes are given only for firm matches. The size entry is marked missing in some rows and otherwise reads once, few, many or a size class.

clone_size: -
d_call: -
j_call: TRBJ1-6
v_call: TRBV18
cdr3_aa: CASSPGAANSPLHF
cdr3_nt: TGTGCCAGCTCACCAGGGGCCGCCAATTCACCCCTCCACTTT

clone_size: -
d_call: -
j_call: TRBJ1-3
v_call: TRBV25-1
cdr3_aa: CASRAVAGNTIYF
cdr3_nt: TGTGCCAGCAGAGCAGTCGCTGGAAACACCATATATTTT

clone_size: -
d_call: -
j_call: TRBJ2-7
v_call: TRBV6-5
cdr3_aa: CASSSYPARAPYEQYF
cdr3_nt: TGTGCCAGCAGTTCCTATCCGGCCCGGGCCCCCTACGAGCAGTACTTC

clone_size: -
d_call: -
j_call: TRBJ1-1
v_call: TRBV6-1
cdr3_aa: CASKAGLWTEAFF
cdr3_nt: TGTGCCAGCAAGGCAGGGCTGTGGACTGAAGCTTTCTTT

clone_size: once
d_call: -
j_call: TRBJ1-1
v_call: TRBV6-1
cdr3_aa: CASSTGRAGSTEAFF
cdr3_nt: TGTGCCAGCAGTACCGGGAGGGCGGGGTCCACTGAAGCTTTCTTT

clone_size: -
d_call: -
j_call: TRBJ2-3
v_call: TRBV5-4
cdr3_aa: CASSLIGWGSTDTQYF
cdr3_nt: TGTGCCAGCAGCTTGATAGGGTGGGGGAGCACAGATACGCAGTATTTT

clone_size: -
d_call: TRBD1
j_call: TRBJ1-5
v_call: TRBV29-1
cdr3_aa: CSVSGQGVGQPQHF
cdr3_nt: TGCAGCGTTTCGGGACAGGGGGTAGGGCAGCCCCAGCATTTT

clone_size: -
d_call: TRBD1
j_call: TRBJ1-1
v_call: TRBV30
cdr3_aa: CAWSQGTGGAEAFF
cdr3_nt: TGTGCCTGGAGTCAGGGGACAGGGGGGGCTGAAGCTTTCTTT

clone_size: -
d_call: TRBD2
j_call: TRBJ2-7
v_call: TRBV10-3
cdr3_aa: CAISSSGSKIYEQYF
cdr3_nt: TGTGCCATCAGCTCTAGCGGGAGCAAAATCTACGAGCAGTACTTC

clone_size: -
d_call: -
j_call: TRBJ1-5
v_call: TRBV5-1
cdr3_aa: CASSPQGGGGQPQHF
cdr3_nt: TGCGCCAGCAGCCCACAGGGTGGGGGCGGTCAGCCCCAGCATTTT

clone_size: -
d_call: TRBD2
j_call: TRBJ2-7
v_call: TRBV5-4
cdr3_aa: CASSPGTNPYEQYF
cdr3_nt: TGTGCCAGCAGCCCCGGGACTAACCCGTACGAGCAGTACTTC

clone_size: -
d_call: -
j_call: TRBJ1-1
v_call: TRBV6-1
cdr3_aa: CASSEYPRLNTEAFF
cdr3_nt: TGTGCCAGCAGTGAGTACCCCAGGTTGAACACTGAAGCTTTCTTT

clone_size: -
d_call: -
j_call: TRBJ1-5
v_call: TRBV12-5
cdr3_aa: CASGLGNQPQHF
cdr3_nt: TGTGCTAGTGGTTTGGGGAATCAGCCCCAGCATTTT

clone_size: once
d_call: -
j_call: TRBJ1-3
v_call: TRBV30
cdr3_aa: CAWSISIGNTIYF
cdr3_nt: TGTGCCTGGAGTATAAGTATTGGAAACACCATATATTTT

clone_size: -
d_call: -
j_call: TRBJ1-2
v_call: TRBV6-5
cdr3_aa: CASSYGAGAYGYTF
cdr3_nt: TGTGCCAGCAGTTACGGGGCAGGGGCCTATGGCTACACCTTC

clone_size: once
d_call: -
j_call: TRBJ2-3
v_call: TRBV7-9
cdr3_aa: CASIITGAGVRDTQYF
cdr3_nt: TGTGCCAGCATTATCACCGGGGCAGGGGTTCGGGATACGCAGTATTTT

clone_size: -
d_call: -
j_call: TRBJ1-3
v_call: TRBV18
cdr3_aa: CASSPTAENTIYF
cdr3_nt: TGTGCCAGCTCCCCTACCGCTGAGAACACCATATATTTT

clone_size: -
d_call: -
j_call: TRBJ1-2
v_call: TRBV10-3
cdr3_aa: CAISSGEGDGYTF
cdr3_nt: TGTGCCATCAGTTCTGGGGAAGGAGATGGCTACACCTTC

clone_size: -
d_call: TRBD1
j_call: TRBJ2-7
v_call: TRBV4-1
cdr3_aa: CASSQDQGTGRNEQYF
cdr3_nt: TGCGCCAGCAGCCAAGATCAGGGGACAGGGAGGAACGAGCAGTACTTC

clone_size: -
d_call: TRBD1
j_call: TRBJ1-1
v_call: TRBV10-2
cdr3_aa: CASSRGMFAEAFF
cdr3_nt: TGCGCCAGCAGCAGGGGGATGTTCGCTGAAGCTTTCTTT

clone_size: -
d_call: TRBD1
j_call: TRBJ2-1
v_call: TRBV7-9
cdr3_aa: CASSRDSYNEQFF
cdr3_nt: TGTGCCAGCAGTCGGGACAGTTACAATGAGCAGTTCTTC

clone_size: -
d_call: -
j_call: TRBJ2-5
v_call: TRBV5-6
cdr3_aa: CASSLAAPAATQYF
cdr3_nt: TGTGCCAGCAGCTTGGCGGCCCCCGCAGCGACCCAGTACTTC

clone_size: -
d_call: -
j_call: TRBJ1-4
v_call: TRBV7-9
cdr3_aa: CASSLERPSPRANEKLFF
cdr3_nt: TGTGCCAGCAGCTTAGAGAGGCCCAGCCCCCGAGCTAATGAAAAACTGTTTTTT

clone_size: -
d_call: TRBD1
j_call: TRBJ2-7
v_call: TRBV6-1
cdr3_aa: CASSTRDRGPYEQYF
cdr3_nt: TGTGCCAGCAGTACCCGGGACAGGGGACCCTACGAGCAGTACTTC

clone_size: -
d_call: -
j_call: TRBJ1-4
v_call: TRBV10-3
cdr3_aa: CAGRTEEKLFF
cdr3_nt: TGTGCCGGTCGGACAGAAGAAAAACTGTTTTTT

clone_size: -
d_call: -
j_call: TRBJ1-2
v_call: TRBV4-1
cdr3_aa: CASSQDSQGGGYTF
cdr3_nt: TGCGCCAGCAGCCAAGATAGTCAGGGTGGCGGCTACACCTTC

clone_size: -
d_call: -
j_call: TRBJ2-3
v_call: TRBV29-1
cdr3_aa: CSVEDLLIRFGTQYF
cdr3_nt: TGCAGCGTTGAAGATTTACTAATTCGGTTTGGTACGCAGTATTTT

clone_size: -
d_call: -
j_call: TRBJ2-1
v_call: TRBV25-1
cdr3_aa: CATYPWGYNEQFF
cdr3_nt: TGTGCCACCTACCCATGGGGCTACAATGAGCAGTTCTTC

clone_size: -
d_call: -
j_call: TRBJ1-4
v_call: TRBV5-1
cdr3_aa: CASSLSGATNEKLFF
cdr3_nt: TGCGCCAGCAGCTTATCAGGGGCAACTAATGAAAAACTGTTTTTT

clone_size: -
d_call: -
j_call: TRBJ2-5
v_call: TRBV1
cdr3_aa: CTSSHRLTSGGGEKETQYF
cdr3_nt: TGCACCAGCAGCCATAGGTTGACTAGCGGGGGAGGAGAGAAGGAGACCCAGTACTTC

clone_size: -
d_call: -
j_call: TRBJ1-1
v_call: TRBV30
cdr3_aa: CAWSEGFTTEAFF
cdr3_nt: TGTGCCTGGAGTGAAGGGTTTACCACTGAAGCTTTCTTT

clone_size: -
d_call: TRBD1
j_call: TRBJ1-4
v_call: TRBV2
cdr3_aa: CASSRDRATNEKLFF
cdr3_nt: TGTGCCAGCAGTCGGGACAGGGCAACTAATGAAAAACTGTTTTTT

clone_size: -
d_call: TRBD1
j_call: TRBJ2-2
v_call: TRBV5-6
cdr3_aa: CASSFETGPTNTGELFF
cdr3_nt: TGTGCCAGCAGCTTTGAGACAGGGCCCACGAACACCGGGGAGCTGTTTTTT

clone_size: -
d_call: TRBD1
j_call: TRBJ1-5
v_call: TRBV28
cdr3_aa: CASRSPGQGYQPQHF
cdr3_nt: TGTGCCAGCAGGTCACCGGGACAGGGGTATCAGCCCCAGCATTTT

clone_size: -
d_call: TRBD1
j_call: TRBJ2-2
v_call: TRBV5-1
cdr3_aa: CASSLGQGGELFF
cdr3_nt: TGCGCCAGCAGCTTGGGACAGGGCGGGGAGCTGTTTTTT

clone_size: -
d_call: -
j_call: TRBJ1-2
v_call: TRBV5-1
cdr3_aa: CASSFNTHYGYTF
cdr3_nt: TGCGCCAGCAGCTTCAACACACACTATGGCTACACCTTC

clone_size: -
d_call: -
j_call: TRBJ2-7
v_call: TRBV7-9
cdr3_aa: CASSLWPGQGSREQYF
cdr3_nt: TGTGCCAGCAGCTTATGGCCTGGGCAGGGTAGTCGCGAGCAGTACTTC

clone_size: -
d_call: TRBD1
j_call: TRBJ2-1
v_call: TRBV6-1
cdr3_aa: CASGAGQDYNEQFF
cdr3_nt: TGTGCCAGCGGGGCGGGACAGGATTACAATGAGCAGTTCTTC

clone_size: once
d_call: -
j_call: TRBJ1-6
v_call: TRBV5-4
cdr3_aa: CASSGWNSPLHF
cdr3_nt: TGTGCCAGCAGCGGCTGGAATTCACCCCTCCACTTT

clone_size: -
d_call: -
j_call: TRBJ1-1
v_call: TRBV7-2
cdr3_aa: CASSEQAMNTEAFF
cdr3_nt: TGTGCCAGCAGCGAACAGGCCATGAACACTGAAGCTTTCTTT

clone_size: -
d_call: -
j_call: TRBJ1-2
v_call: TRBV6-1
cdr3_aa: CASSEAGVRDGLF
cdr3_nt: TGTGCCAGCAGTGAAGCTGGGGTAAGGGACGGACTTTTC

clone_size: once
d_call: TRBD2
j_call: TRBJ2-2
v_call: TRBV19
cdr3_aa: CASSKGLAGAGELFF
cdr3_nt: TGTGCCAGTAGTAAGGGACTAGCGGGAGCCGGGGAGCTGTTTTTT

clone_size: -
d_call: TRBD1
j_call: TRBJ2-7
v_call: TRBV19
cdr3_aa: CASSRDRGSYEQYF
cdr3_nt: TGTGCCAGTAGTCGGGACAGGGGCTCCTACGAGCAGTACTTC

clone_size: -
d_call: -
j_call: TRBJ1-1
v_call: TRBV2
cdr3_aa: CASCRLMNTEAFF
cdr3_nt: TGTGCCAGCTGCAGGCTCATGAACACTGAAGCTTTCTTT

clone_size: -
d_call: TRBD1
j_call: TRBJ1-3
v_call: TRBV6-6
cdr3_aa: CATRDSSGNTIYF
cdr3_nt: TGTGCCACCAGGGACAGCTCTGGAAACACCATATATTTT

clone_size: -
d_call: -
j_call: TRBJ2-7
v_call: TRBV18
cdr3_aa: CASSPTAGIYEQYF
cdr3_nt: TGTGCCAGCTCACCAACGGCAGGGATCTACGAGCAGTACTTC

clone_size: -
d_call: TRBD1
j_call: TRBJ1-5
v_call: TRBV7-9
cdr3_aa: CASSAGQGMNQPQHF
cdr3_nt: TGTGCCAGCAGCGCGGGACAGGGGATGAATCAGCCCCAGCATTTT

clone_size: -
d_call: -
j_call: TRBJ1-2
v_call: TRBV25-1
cdr3_aa: CASSESAGSTNYGYTF
cdr3_nt: TGTGCCAGCAGTGAATCTGCCGGGTCCACTAACTATGGCTACACCTTC

clone_size: -
d_call: TRBD2
j_call: TRBJ2-3
v_call: TRBV15
cdr3_aa: CAIALGDFAGGIQDTQYF
cdr3_nt: TGTGCCATCGCACTAGGGGACTTCGCGGGAGGTATTCAGGATACGCAGTATTTT

clone_size: -
d_call: TRBD1
j_call: TRBJ1-2
v_call: TRBV6-1
cdr3_aa: CASSENSGQGILYGYTF
cdr3_nt: TGTGCCAGCAGTGAAAACTCGGGACAGGGCATTCTCTATGGCTACACCTTC

clone_size: -
d_call: -
j_call: TRBJ2-7
v_call: TRBV30
cdr3_aa: CAWSVTGWEQYF
cdr3_nt: TGTGCCTGGAGTGTTACAGGGTGGGAGCAGTACTTC